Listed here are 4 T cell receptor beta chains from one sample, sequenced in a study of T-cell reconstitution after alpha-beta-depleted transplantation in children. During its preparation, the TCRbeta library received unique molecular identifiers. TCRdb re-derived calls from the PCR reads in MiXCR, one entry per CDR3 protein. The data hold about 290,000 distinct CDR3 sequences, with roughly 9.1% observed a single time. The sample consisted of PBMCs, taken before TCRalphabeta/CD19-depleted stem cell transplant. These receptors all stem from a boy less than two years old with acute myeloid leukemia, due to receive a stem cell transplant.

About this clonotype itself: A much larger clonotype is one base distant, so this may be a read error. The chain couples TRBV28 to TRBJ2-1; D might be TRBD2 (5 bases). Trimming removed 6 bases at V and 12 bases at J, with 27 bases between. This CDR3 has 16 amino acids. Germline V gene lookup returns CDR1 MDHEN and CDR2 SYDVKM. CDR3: CASSSRPFLRGFGQFF. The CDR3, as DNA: TGTGCCAGCAGCTCCCGGCCTTTCCTCAGAGGGTTTGGGCAGTTCTTC.

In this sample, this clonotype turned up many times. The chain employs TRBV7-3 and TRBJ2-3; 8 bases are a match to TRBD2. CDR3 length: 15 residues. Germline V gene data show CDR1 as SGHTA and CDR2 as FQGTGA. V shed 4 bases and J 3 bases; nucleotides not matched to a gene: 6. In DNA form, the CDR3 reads TGTGCCAGCAGCTGGGGCGGGGGGATTACAGATACGCAGTATTTT. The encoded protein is CASSWGGGITDTQYF. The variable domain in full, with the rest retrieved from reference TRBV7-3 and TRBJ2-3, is GAGVSQTPSNKVTEKGKYVELRCDPISGHTALYWYRQSLGQGPEFLIYFQGTGAADDSGLPNDRFFAVRPEGSVSTLKIQRTERGDSAVYLCASSWGGGITDTQYFGPGTRLTVL.

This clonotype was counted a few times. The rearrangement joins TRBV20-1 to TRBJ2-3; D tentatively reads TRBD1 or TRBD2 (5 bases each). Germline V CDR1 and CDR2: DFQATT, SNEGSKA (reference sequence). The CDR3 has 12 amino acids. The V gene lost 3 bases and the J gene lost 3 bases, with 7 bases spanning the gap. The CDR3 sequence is CSASEGTDTQYF. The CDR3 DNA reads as TGCAGTGCTAGCGAGGGGACAGATACGCAGTATTTT.

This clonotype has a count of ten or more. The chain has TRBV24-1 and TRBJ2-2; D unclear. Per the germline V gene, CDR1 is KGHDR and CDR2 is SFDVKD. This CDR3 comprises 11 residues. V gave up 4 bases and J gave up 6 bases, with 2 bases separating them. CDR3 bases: TGTGCCACCAGTGAGGCCGGGGAGCTGTTTTTT. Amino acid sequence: CATSEAGELFF.